The TCR beta chain under discussion was sequenced for a study of T cell responses to AZD1222 COVID-19 vaccine. Some clones are missing from TCRdb's copy, which holds only in-frame ones; the method was immunoSEQ multiplex PCR. Among 90,000 to 120,000 clones listed, 75% to 90% were seen once. The CDR3 is 14 residues long. Germline CDR1 and CDR2: SGHTA and FQGNSA. V was shortened by 1 base and J by 6 bases, with 7 bases between the two germline ends. The sample here was peripheral blood, taken on day 0 of AZD1222 vaccination. The TCR sequence derives from an adult in good health. This chain uses TRBV7-2 with TRBJ1-6, with D uncertain. The CDR3: CASSLGTANSPLHF. The CDR3 region has the DNA TGTGCCAGCAGCTTAGGTACAGCTAATTCACCCCTCCACTTT.